One sample yielded the 21 T cell receptor beta chains listed below, sequenced in a study of sequential checkpoint blockade in melanoma. The sample's treatment: randomized to nivolumab then ipilimumab (arm A) or the reverse (arm B). Data came from immunoSEQ multiplex PCR; TCRdb stores just in-frame clones and leaves some out. The table records some 40,000 clones, just under 85% of them present only once. Sample: CD8+ T cells sorted from blood (inferred from file names), taken from a patient given nivolumab and ipilimumab in sequence. The receptors come from a human donor with melanoma.

This clone was seen a handful of times. Here the CDR3 DNA reads TGTGCCAGCAGCCAAAGCCACGGGAGGGCCGACGAGCAGTACTTC. It yields the protein CASSQSHGRADEQYF. The chain recombines TRBV14 with TRBJ2-7, with TRBD2 identical over 8 bases. V shed 2 bases, J shed 5 bases, and the junction held 8 bases outside the gene matches. Germline lookup yields CDR1 SGHDN and CDR2 FVKESK. The CDR3 contains 15 residues.

This chain links TRBV7-8 with TRBJ1-2; D is possibly TRBD1 (6 bases). There are 14 residues in the CDR3. CDR1 and CDR2 from the germline V gene are SGHVS and FQNEAQ. Between the trimmed V and J ends, which lost 8 bases and 6 bases, there was a span of 19 bases. CDR3 nucleotide sequence: TGTGCCAGCTGTCACCCAGGGGCTGATAATGGCTACACCTTC. The encoded protein is CASCHPGADNGYTF.

This chain uses TRBV27 with TRBJ2-1; TRBD1 aligns across 8 bases. The CDR3 has 14 amino acids. Germline values: CDR1 MNHEY, CDR2 SMNVEV (reference sequence). Losses at the gene ends were 6 bases for V and 0 bases for J; bases not matched to a gene: 1. CDR3 nucleotides: TGTGCCAGCAGCACAGGGGGCTCCTACAATGAGCAGTTCTTC. Translated: CASSTGGSYNEQFF.

Concerning this clone itself: Different DNA sequences within this sample yield the same CDR3. The chain recombines TRBV5-1 with TRBJ2-2; 10 nucleotides agree with TRBD1. Trimming at V came to 2 bases and at J to 3 bases, leaving 1 base not matched to a gene. The germline V gene encodes CDR1 SGHRS and CDR2 YFSETQ. CDR3 length equals 15 residues. The chain's CDR3 is CASSFGQGDTGELFF. The CDR3 DNA follows: TGCGCCAGCAGCTTCGGACAGGGGGACACCGGGGAGCTGTTTTTT.

The genes are TRBV25-1 and TRBJ1-1, with 7 bases identical to TRBD1. With 6 bases clipped from V and 6 bases from J, the junction kept 7 bases outside the gene matches. Germline values: CDR1 MGHDK, CDR2 SYGVNS. The CDR3 spans 13 residues. CDR3 region: CASRPTGAPEAFF. CDR3 in DNA: TGTGCCAGCAGGCCCACAGGGGCCCCTGAAGCTTTCTTT.

The CDR3 here is CASSSGLVTYEQYF. The CDR3 region has the DNA TGTGCCAGCAGTTCAGGACTAGTTACCTACGAGCAGTACTTC. This rearrangement joins TRBV27 to TRBJ2-7, with TRBD2 matching over 7 bases. The germline CDR1 and CDR2 sequences are MNHEY and SMNVEV (reference sequence). The ends lost 4 bases at V and 2 bases at J; junction bases unmatched: 5. The CDR3 is 14 residues long.

Comments on this clone: The same CDR3 can be traced to other DNA sequences in this sample. The rearrangement uses TRBV19 and TRBJ2-7; a weak D match, TRBD1 (6 bases). The CDR3 consists of 13 residues. The germline V and J ends were trimmed by 4 bases and 1 base, with 8 bases remaining between them. CDR1 LNHDA and CDR2 SQIVND come from the germline V gene (reference sequence). CDR3 protein: CASSNRVSYEQYF. The CDR3 coding sequence is TGTGCCAGTAGTAACAGGGTATCCTACGAGCAGTACTTC.

This chain connects TRBV7-2 to TRBJ2-1; D perhaps matches TRBD1 (5 bases). The CDR3 loop spans 15 amino acids. The germline V and J ends were trimmed by 0 bases and 2 bases, with 8 bases remaining between them. From germline, CDR1 is SGHTA and CDR2 FQGNSA. The CDR3 region has the DNA TGTGCCAGCAGCTTAGCAGCGACAGCCTACAATGAGCAGTTCTTC. Amino acids: CASSLAATAYNEQFF.

This clone is a singleton in its sample. The chain links TRBV15 to TRBJ1-1; the match to TRBD1 covers 10 bases. The CDR3 is 18 residues long. With V trimmed by 5 bases and J by 8 bases, 20 bases remained unmatched. Germline values: CDR1 LNHNV, CDR2 YYDKDF (reference sequence). In DNA, the CDR3 is TGTGCCACCAGCTTCCCGGGTGGGGGACAGGGGTTGCTTAAAGAAGCTTTCTTT. This gives the protein CATSFPGGGQGLLKEAFF.

This clone was observed once. The J gene is TRBJ1-1, the V gene TRBV10-3; TRBD1 is a possible D gene (6 bases). Germline V CDR1 and CDR2: ENHRY, SYGVKD. This CDR3 spans 11 amino acids. V lost 6 bases, J lost 6 bases, and 8 bases lay in between. The CDR3 nucleotides read TGTGCCATCAGCAGGGGCGCTGAAGCTTTCTTT. Translating it yields CAISRGAEAFF.

Only one count was recorded for this clone. CDR3 nucleotide sequence: TGCAGCGTTGAAGTCCGGTACGAGCAGTACTTC. Translation gives CSVEVRYEQYF. The chain joins TRBV29-1 to TRBJ2-7; D not certain. The CDR3 sequence is 11 residues long. Germline V gene lookup returns CDR1 SQVTM and CDR2 ANQGSEA. V gave up 1 base and J gave up 4 bases, with 5 bases separating them.

This chain joins TRBV5-6 and TRBJ2-5, with 10 bases matching TRBD2. Germline lookup yields CDR1 SGHDT and CDR2 YYEEEE. Trimming took 0 bases from V and 11 from J; bases not matched to a gene: 10. The CDR3 consists of 15 residues. The CDR3 sequence: CASSLEAGGPIEQYF. CDR3 DNA: TGTGCCAGCAGCTTGGAAGCGGGAGGGCCAATTGAGCAGTACTTC.

J is TRBJ2-7 and V is TRBV9, with 10 bases matching TRBD2. The CDR3 spans 15 residues. V dropped 4 bases and J dropped 2; count of bases not matched to a gene: 6. Germline assignment: CDR1 SGDLS and CDR2 YYNGEE. DNA of the CDR3: TGTGCCAGCAGCCCGGTAGCGGGAGGTCCCTACGAGCAGTACTTC. Its protein product is CASSPVAGGPYEQYF.

This clone was seen a single time. V gene TRBV9 combines with J gene TRBJ2-5, with TRBD2 identical over 10 bases. Losses at the gene ends were 0 bases for V and 4 bases for J; bases not matched to a gene: 6. Germline CDR1 is SGDLS and CDR2 is YYNGEE. The CDR3 has 16 residues. CDR3 DNA sequence: TGTGCCAGCAGCGTAGGGAGCGGGGGGGCCGGAGAGACCCAGTACTTC. It codes for CASSVGSGGAGETQYF.

On this clone itself: The same CDR3 arises from other DNA sequences in this sample as well. This sequence joins TRBV19 and TRBJ1-4; 7 nucleotides match TRBD1. V lost 5 bases and J lost 6; bases outside the gene matches: 15. Germline assignment: CDR1 LNHDA and CDR2 SQIVND (reference sequence). This CDR3 contains 17 residues. The CDR3 region has the DNA TGTGCCAGTAGTCCACTCCCGGGGCAGGGGGAGGATGAAAAACTGTTTTTT. It specifies CASSPLPGQGEDEKLFF.

The chain employs TRBV19 and TRBJ2-7, with 7 bases that match TRBD1. There are 12 residues in the CDR3. Germline V CDR1 and CDR2: LNHDA, SQIVND (reference sequence). Trimming at V came to 6 bases and at J to 3 bases, leaving 2 bases not matched to a gene. CDR3 sequence: CASSRDSYEQYF. The CDR3 DNA sequence: TGTGCCAGTAGCCGGGACAGCTACGAGCAGTACTTC.

The chain combines TRBV9 with TRBJ2-7; 11 positions agree with TRBD1. CDR3 size: 17 residues. Germline trimming cut 4 bases from V and 4 bases from J; bases unmatched to any gene: 13. CDR1 and CDR2 (germline): SGDLS, YYNGEE. CDR3: CASSPDPGTGGIYEQYF. Here the CDR3 DNA reads TGTGCCAGCAGCCCAGACCCCGGGACAGGGGGGATATACGAGCAGTACTTC.

J is TRBJ1-2 and V is TRBV4-1; no firm D call. This CDR3 region has 14 residues. Trimming took 6 bases from V and 4 from J, leaving 15 bases between them. Per germline, CDR1 MGHRA and CDR2 YSYEKL. CDR3 nucleotide sequence: TGCGCCAGCAGTGCCGAGTCACCTCTCTATGGCTACACCTTC. Translated, it gives CASSAESPLYGYTF.

The CDR3 spells CASSPRPSSYNEQFF. The DNA of the CDR3 is TGTGCCAGCAGTCCTAGACCGAGCTCCTACAATGAGCAGTTCTTC. The rearrangement joins TRBV28 to TRBJ2-1; D remains ambiguous. This CDR3 contains 15 residues. With 5 bases removed from V and 0 bases from J, the gap between germline ends came to 11 bases. Germline CDR1 MDHEN, CDR2 SYDVKM.

This chain joins TRBV4-1 and TRBJ1-4; D remains ambiguous. V lost 0 bases and J 0 bases, leaving 11 bases between the germline ends. Germline CDR1 and CDR2: MGHRA and YSYEKL. The CDR3 is 17 residues long. CDR3: CASSQDSAVATNEKLFF. In nucleotides, the CDR3 is TGCGCCAGCAGCCAAGATTCGGCGGTTGCAACTAATGAAAAACTGTTTTTT.

This chain connects TRBV5-4 to TRBJ2-7; the match to TRBD1 covers 11 bases. This CDR3 contains 15 residues. Germline V gives CDR1 SGHNT, CDR2 YYREEE (reference sequence). V gave up 6 bases and J gave up 2 bases; unmatched junction bases: 7. CDR3 DNA sequence: TGTGCCAGCAACACATGGGGACAGGGGGCCTACGAGCAGTACTTC. Its protein is CASNTWGQGAYEQYF.